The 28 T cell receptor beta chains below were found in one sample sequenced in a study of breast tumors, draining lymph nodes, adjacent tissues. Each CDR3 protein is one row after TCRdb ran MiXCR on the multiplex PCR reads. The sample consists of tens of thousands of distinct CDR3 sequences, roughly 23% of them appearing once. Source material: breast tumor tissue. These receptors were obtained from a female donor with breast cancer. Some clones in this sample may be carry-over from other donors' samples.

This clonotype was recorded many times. The CDR3 nucleotides are TGTGCCACCAAATCCGGGACTAGCTCGCTAGGGACCCAGTACTTC. This encodes CATKSGTSSLGTQYF. This chain joins TRBV6-5 and TRBJ2-5; TRBD2 aligns across 9 bases. V trimming: 10 bases; J trimming: 7 bases; junction bases outside the gene matches: 16. Germline CDR1 MNHEY, CDR2 SVGAGI. The CDR3 sequence is 15 residues long.

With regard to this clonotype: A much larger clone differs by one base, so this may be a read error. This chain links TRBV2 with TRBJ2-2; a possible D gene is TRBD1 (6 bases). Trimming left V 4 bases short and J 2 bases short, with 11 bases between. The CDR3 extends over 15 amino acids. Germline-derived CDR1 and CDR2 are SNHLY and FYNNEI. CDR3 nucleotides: TGTGCCAGCAGTGGATTCGGGACAAACACCGGGGAGCTGTTTTTT. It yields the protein CASSGFGTNTGELFF. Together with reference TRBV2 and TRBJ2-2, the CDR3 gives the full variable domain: EPEVTQTPSHQVTQMGQEVILRCVPISNHLYFYWYRQILGQKVEFLVSFYNNEISEKSEIFDDQFSVERPDGSNFTLKIRSTKLEDSAMYFCASSGFGTNTGELFFGEGSRLTVL.

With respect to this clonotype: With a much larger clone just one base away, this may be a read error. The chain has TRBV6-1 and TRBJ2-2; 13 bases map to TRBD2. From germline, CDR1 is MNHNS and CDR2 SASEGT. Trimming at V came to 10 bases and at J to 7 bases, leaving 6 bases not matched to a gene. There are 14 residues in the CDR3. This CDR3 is CANGLAGEIGELFF. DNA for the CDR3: TGTGCCAATGGACTAGCGGGAGAGATCGGGGAGCTGTTTTTT.

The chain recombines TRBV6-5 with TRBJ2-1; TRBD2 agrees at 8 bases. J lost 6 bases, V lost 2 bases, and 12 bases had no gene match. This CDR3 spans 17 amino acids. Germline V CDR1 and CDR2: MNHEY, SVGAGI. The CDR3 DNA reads TGTGCCAGCAGTTACGCGTTTGGCGCGGGAGGCCTCAATGAGCAGTTCTTC. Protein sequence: CASSYAFGAGGLNEQFF.

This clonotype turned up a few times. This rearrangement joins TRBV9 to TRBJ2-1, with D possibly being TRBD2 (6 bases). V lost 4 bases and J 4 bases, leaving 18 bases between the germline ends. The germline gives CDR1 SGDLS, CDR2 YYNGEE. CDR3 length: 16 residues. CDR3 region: CASSPGGGRRYNEQFF. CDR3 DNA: TGTGCCAGCAGCCCCGGGGGAGGCAGGCGGTACAATGAGCAGTTCTTC.

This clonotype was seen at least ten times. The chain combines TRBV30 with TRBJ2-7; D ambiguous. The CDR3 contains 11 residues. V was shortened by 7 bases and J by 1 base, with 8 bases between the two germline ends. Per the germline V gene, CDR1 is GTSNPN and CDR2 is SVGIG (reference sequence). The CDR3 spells CASDQSYEQYF. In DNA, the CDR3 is TGTGCCTCGGACCAATCCTACGAGCAGTACTTC.

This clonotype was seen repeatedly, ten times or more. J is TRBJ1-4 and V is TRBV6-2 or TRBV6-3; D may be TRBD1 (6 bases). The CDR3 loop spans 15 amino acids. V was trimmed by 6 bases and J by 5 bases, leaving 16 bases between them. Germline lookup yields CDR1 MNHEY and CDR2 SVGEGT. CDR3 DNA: TGTGCCAGCAGCCTGACAGGTCCGGTGAATGAAAAACTGTTTTTT. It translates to CASSLTGPVNEKLFF.

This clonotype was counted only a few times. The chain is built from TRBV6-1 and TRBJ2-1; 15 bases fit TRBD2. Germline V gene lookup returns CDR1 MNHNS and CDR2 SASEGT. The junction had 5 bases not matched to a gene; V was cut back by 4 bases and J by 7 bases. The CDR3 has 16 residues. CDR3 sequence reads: CASSARTSGRGNEQFF. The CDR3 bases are TGTGCCAGCAGTGCCCGGACTAGCGGGAGGGGGAATGAGCAGTTCTTC.

Here the CDR3 DNA reads TGTGCCAGTAGTATAGATCCCAGGAGCACAGATACGCAGTATTTT. Protein sequence: CASSIDPRSTDTQYF. This chain connects TRBV19 to TRBJ2-3; D gene unclear. Germline assignment: CDR1 LNHDA and CDR2 SQIVND (reference sequence). The CDR3 runs to 15 residues. V lost 0 bases and J lost 0, with 7 bases in between.

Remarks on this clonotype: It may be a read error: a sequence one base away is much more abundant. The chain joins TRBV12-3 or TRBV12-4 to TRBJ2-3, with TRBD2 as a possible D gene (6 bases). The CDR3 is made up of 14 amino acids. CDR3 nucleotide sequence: TGTGGCAGCAGTCTAGCGCAGGTTTCAGATACGCAGTATTTT. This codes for CGSSLAQVSDTQYF.

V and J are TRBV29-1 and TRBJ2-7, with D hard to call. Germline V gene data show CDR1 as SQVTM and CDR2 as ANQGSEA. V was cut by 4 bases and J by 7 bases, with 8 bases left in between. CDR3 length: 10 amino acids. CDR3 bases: TGCAGCGTTGTCGCGAATGAGCAGTACTTC. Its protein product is CSVVANEQYF.

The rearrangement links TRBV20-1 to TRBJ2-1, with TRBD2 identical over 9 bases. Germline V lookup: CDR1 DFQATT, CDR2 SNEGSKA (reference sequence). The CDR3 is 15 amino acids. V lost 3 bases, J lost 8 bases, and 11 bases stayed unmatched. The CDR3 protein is CSASILAGIIDEQFF. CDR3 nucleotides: TGCAGTGCTAGTATTCTAGCGGGGATCATCGATGAGCAGTTCTTC.

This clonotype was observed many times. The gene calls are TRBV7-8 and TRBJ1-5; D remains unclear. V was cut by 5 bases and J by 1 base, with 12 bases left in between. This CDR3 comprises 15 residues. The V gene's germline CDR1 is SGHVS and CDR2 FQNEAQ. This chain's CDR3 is CASSMSGMSNQPQHF. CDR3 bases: TGTGCCAGCAGCATGTCTGGGATGAGCAATCAGCCCCAGCATTTT.

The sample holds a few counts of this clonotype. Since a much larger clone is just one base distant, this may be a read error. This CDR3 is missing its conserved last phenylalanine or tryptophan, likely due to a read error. As DNA, the CDR3 is TGTGCCAGCAAAGAAGCCCTTAAAGAGACCCAGTACCTC. As protein: CASKEALKETQYL. V usage is TRBV2 and J usage is TRBJ2-5; the D is unclear. V shed 7 bases and J shed 3 bases, with 12 bases lying between them. The germline V gene has CDR1 SNHLY and CDR2 FYNNEI. CDR3 length: 13 residues.

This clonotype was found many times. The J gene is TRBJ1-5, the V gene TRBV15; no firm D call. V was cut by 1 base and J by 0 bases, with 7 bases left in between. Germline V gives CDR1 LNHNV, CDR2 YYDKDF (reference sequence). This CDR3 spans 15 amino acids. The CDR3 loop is CATSRGRDSNQPQHF. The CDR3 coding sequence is TGTGCCACCAGCAGAGGGAGGGATAGCAATCAGCCCCAGCATTTT.

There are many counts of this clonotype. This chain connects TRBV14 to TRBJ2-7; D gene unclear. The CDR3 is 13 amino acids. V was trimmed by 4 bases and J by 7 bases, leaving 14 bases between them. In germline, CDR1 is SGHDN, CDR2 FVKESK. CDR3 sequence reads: CASSPPMVREQYF. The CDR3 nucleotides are TGTGCCAGCAGCCCCCCGATGGTGCGGGAGCAGTACTTC.

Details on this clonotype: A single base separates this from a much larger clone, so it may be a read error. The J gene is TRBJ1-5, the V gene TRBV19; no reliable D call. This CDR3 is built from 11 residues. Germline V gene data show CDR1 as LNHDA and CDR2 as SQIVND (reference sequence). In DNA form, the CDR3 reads TGTGCCTCGGGGTACAATCGGCCCCAGCATTTT. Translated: CASGYNRPQHF. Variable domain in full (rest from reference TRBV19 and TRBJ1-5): DGGITQSPKYLFRKEGQNVTLSCEQNLNHDAMYWYRQDPGQGLRLIYYSQIVNDFQKGDIAEGYSVSREKKESFPLTVTSAQKNPTAFYLCASGYNRPQHFGDGTRLSIL.

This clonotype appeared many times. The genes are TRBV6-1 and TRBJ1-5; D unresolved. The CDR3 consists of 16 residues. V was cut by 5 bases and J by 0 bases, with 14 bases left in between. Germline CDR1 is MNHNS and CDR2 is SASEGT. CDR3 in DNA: TGTGCCAGCAGTAGAAAGGACGGAAATAGCAATCAGCCCCAGCATTTT. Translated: CASSRKDGNSNQPQHF.

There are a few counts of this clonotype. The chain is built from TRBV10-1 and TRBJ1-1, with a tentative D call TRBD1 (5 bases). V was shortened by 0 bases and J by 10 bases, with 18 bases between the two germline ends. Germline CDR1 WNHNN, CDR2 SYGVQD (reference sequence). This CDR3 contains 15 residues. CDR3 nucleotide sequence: TGCGCCAGCAGTGAGTCGAGGGAGGGTTGGACACCAGCTTTCTTT. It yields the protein CASSESREGWTPAFF.

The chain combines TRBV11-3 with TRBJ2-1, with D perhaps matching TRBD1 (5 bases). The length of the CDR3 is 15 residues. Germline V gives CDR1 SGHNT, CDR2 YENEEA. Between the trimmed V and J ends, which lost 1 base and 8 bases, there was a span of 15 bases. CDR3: CASSLVFSRADEQFF. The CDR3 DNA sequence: TGTGCCAGCAGCTTAGTTTTTTCCAGGGCTGATGAGCAGTTCTTC.

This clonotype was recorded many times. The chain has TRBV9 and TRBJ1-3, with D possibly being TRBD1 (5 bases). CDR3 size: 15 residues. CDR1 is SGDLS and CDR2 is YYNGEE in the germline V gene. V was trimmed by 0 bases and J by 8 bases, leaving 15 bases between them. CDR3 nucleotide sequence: TGTGCCAGCAGCGTAGTCCCAGGGACCCCCGACACCATATATTTT. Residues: CASSVVPGTPDTIYF.

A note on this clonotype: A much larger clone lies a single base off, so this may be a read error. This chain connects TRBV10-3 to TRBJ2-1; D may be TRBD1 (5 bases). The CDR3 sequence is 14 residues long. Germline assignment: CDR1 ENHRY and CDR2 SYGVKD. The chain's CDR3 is CAISDQGARNEQSF. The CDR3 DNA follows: TGTGCCATCAGTGACCAGGGTGCCCGCAATGAGCAGTCCTTC.

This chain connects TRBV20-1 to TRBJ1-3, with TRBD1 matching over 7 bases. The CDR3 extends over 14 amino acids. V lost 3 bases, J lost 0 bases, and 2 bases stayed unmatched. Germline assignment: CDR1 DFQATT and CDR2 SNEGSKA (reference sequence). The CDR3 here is CSASDRDSGNTIYF. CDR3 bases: TGCAGTGCTAGCGACAGGGACTCTGGAAACACCATATATTTT.

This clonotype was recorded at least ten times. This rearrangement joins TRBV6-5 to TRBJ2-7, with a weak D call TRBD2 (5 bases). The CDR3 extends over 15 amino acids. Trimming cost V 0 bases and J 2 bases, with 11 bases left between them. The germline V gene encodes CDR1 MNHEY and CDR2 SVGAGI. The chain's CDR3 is CASSYSYRGTYEQYF. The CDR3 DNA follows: TGTGCCAGCAGTTACTCATATCGGGGAACCTACGAGCAGTACTTC.

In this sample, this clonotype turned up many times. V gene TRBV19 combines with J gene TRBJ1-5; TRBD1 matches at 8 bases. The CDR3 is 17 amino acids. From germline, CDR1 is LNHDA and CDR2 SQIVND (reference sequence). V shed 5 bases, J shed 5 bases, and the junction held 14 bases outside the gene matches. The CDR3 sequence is CASSLILGGQEDQPQHF. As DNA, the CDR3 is TGTGCCAGTAGTCTCATTCTAGGGGGACAGGAAGATCAGCCCCAGCATTTT.

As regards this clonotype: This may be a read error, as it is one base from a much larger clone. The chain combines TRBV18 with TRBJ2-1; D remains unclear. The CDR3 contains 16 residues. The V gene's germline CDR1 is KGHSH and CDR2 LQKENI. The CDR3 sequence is CAGSHTAQPNYNEQFF. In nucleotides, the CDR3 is TGTGCCGGCTCACATACAGCCCAACCAAATTACAATGAGCAGTTCTTC.

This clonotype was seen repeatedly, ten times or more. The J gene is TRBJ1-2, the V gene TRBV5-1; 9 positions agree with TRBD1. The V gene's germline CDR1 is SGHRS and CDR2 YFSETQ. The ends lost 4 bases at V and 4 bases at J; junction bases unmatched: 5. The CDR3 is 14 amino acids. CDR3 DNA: TGCGCCAGCAGCCCAGACAGGGGGGGCTATGGCTACACCTTC. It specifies CASSPDRGGYGYTF.

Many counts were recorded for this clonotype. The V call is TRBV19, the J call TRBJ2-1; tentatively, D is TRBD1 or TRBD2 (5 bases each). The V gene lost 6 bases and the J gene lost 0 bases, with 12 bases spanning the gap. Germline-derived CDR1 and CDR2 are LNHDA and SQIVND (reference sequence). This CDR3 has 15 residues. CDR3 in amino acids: CASSSSGSSYNEQFF. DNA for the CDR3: TGTGCCAGTAGCTCATCAGGGAGCTCCTACAATGAGCAGTTCTTC.